Presented here are 16 T cell receptor beta chains from one specimen sequenced in a study of T cells in Graves' hyperthyroidism and ophthalmopathy (dated by TCRdb to the late 2010s). Receptor amplification or capture employed multiplex PCR. This sample was sequenced with an Illumina HiSeq 2000. The TCR beta CDR3 regions were amplified from the RNA transcripts. For the first round of RT-PCR on the TCR CDR3, the HTBI primer set was used together with the Qiagen OneStep RT-PCR kit. TCRdb reworked the public reads: Q25 trimming with fastp, MiXCR clone assembly, productive beta chains retained. A single entry per CDR3 protein holds the most common genes and DNA from its merged rows. The table for this sample lists about 500,000 distinct CDR3 sequences; about 16% of them were counted only once. The ten largest clones capture roughly 29% of the sample. Sequencing input: blood. All receptors come from a woman aged 30 to 39 with Graves' ophthalmopathy.

This chain uses TRBV28 with TRBJ1-3; D possibly corresponds to TRBD1 (6 bases). Trimming cost V 5 bases and J 3 bases, with 14 bases left between them. The CDR3 extends over 15 amino acids. Germline values: CDR1 MDHEN, CDR2 SYDVKM. CDR3 residues: CASSRGGAGGNTIYF. CDR3 bases: TGTGCCAGCAGTCGCGGGGGCGCGGGTGGAAACACCATATATTTT. Using reference TRBV28 and TRBJ1-3 for the parts outside the CDR3, the full variable domain is DVKVTQSSRYLVKRTGEKVFLECVQDMDHENMFWYRQDPGLGLRLIYFSYDVKMKEKGDIPEGYSVSREKKERFSLILESASTNQTSMYLCASSRGGAGGNTIYFGEGSWLTVV.

This clonotype was seen repeatedly, ten times or more. This sequence joins TRBV3-1 and TRBJ2-1; no clear D. Germline assignment: CDR1 LGHDT and CDR2 YNNKEL (reference sequence). The CDR3 spans 16 residues. The ends were cut back, 2 bases at V and 0 bases at J, with 11 bases in the middle. The CDR3 DNA reads as TGTGCCAGCAGCCAAATGGGGATCAGCTCCTACAATGAGCAGTTCTTC. The encoded protein is CASSQMGISSYNEQFF.

The chain is built from TRBV15 and TRBJ2-1; tentatively, D is TRBD1 or TRBD2 (5 bases each). The CDR3 is made up of 13 amino acids. The germline gives CDR1 LNHNV, CDR2 YYDKDF (reference sequence). V lost 9 bases and J lost 2, with 11 bases in between. The CDR3 loop reads CATGQGPYNEQFF. The CDR3 nucleotides are TGTGCCACAGGGCAGGGACCCTACAATGAGCAGTTCTTC.

The chain combines TRBV2 with TRBJ2-4, with a weak D call TRBD1 (5 bases). V was cut by 8 bases and J by 7 bases, with 9 bases left in between. Germline V CDR1 and CDR2: SNHLY, FYNNEI. CDR3 size: 11 residues. The CDR3 loop reads CASGHGNIQYF. DNA of the CDR3: TGTGCCAGCGGACATGGCAACATTCAGTACTTC.

V usage is TRBV28 and J usage is TRBJ1-5, with D maybe TRBD1 (5 bases). In germline, CDR1 is MDHEN, CDR2 SYDVKM. CDR3 length: 15 residues. V lost 5 bases and J lost 7, with 18 bases in between. The CDR3 sequence is CASSTSGGVAQPQHF. The CDR3 nucleotides are TGTGCCAGCAGTACCTCGGGAGGGGTTGCGCAGCCCCAGCATTTT.

This clonotype was detected ten times or more. The genes are TRBV7-2 and TRBJ1-2; D is unresolved. CDR1 and CDR2 (germline): SGHTA, FQGNSA. The CDR3 is made up of 13 amino acids. Deletions cut 1 base from V and 3 bases from J, with 6 bases between. DNA of the CDR3: TGTGCCAGCAGCTTAGGGGTAGACTATGGCTACACCTTC. This sequence encodes CASSLGVDYGYTF.

This clonotype was seen repeatedly, ten times or more. This sequence joins TRBV6-1 and TRBJ2-7; 9 bases agree with TRBD1. The CDR3 sequence is 14 residues long. With 7 bases clipped from V and 6 bases from J, the junction kept 10 bases outside the gene matches. Germline V gene lookup returns CDR1 MNHNS and CDR2 SASEGT. CDR3 amino acids: CASKDGTGPSEQYF. The CDR3 coding sequence is TGTGCCAGCAAGGACGGGACAGGGCCTTCCGAGCAGTACTTC.

This clonotype was recorded at least ten times. The chain joins TRBV5-5 to TRBJ1-1; TRBD1 aligns across 8 bases. Losses at the gene ends were 0 bases for V and 1 base for J; bases not matched to a gene: 2. CDR1 is SGHKS, CDR2 YYEKEE, per germline (reference sequence). The CDR3 is 15 amino acids. The CDR3 loop is CASSLAGQANTEAFF. CDR3 DNA: TGTGCCAGCAGCTTGGCGGGACAGGCGAACACTGAAGCTTTCTTT.

The chain's CDR3 is CASRGLAGGPGGGELFF. CDR3 coding DNA: TGTGCCAGCAGGGGACTAGCGGGAGGGCCCGGGGGCGGGGAGCTGTTTTTT. V is TRBV6-1 and J is TRBJ2-2, with TRBD2 matching 16 bases. Germline CDR1 MNHNS, CDR2 SASEGT. The CDR3 totals 17 residues. After removal of 6 bases from V and 7 bases from J, the junction contained 8 bases not matched to a gene.

At least ten counts were recorded for this clonotype. The CDR3 DNA sequence: TGTGCCAGCAGTTTACGGGCGAACACTGAAGCTTTCTTT. It is translated as CASSLRANTEAFF. The chain recombines TRBV27 with TRBJ1-1; D unresolved. CDR1 and CDR2 from the germline V gene are MNHEY and SMNVEV (reference sequence). There are 13 residues in the CDR3. V was shortened by 2 bases and J by 1 base, with 5 bases between the two germline ends.

This clonotype was seen at least ten times. This chain connects TRBV4-2 to TRBJ2-3, with 7 bases aligning to TRBD2. From germline, CDR1 is LGHNA and CDR2 YNFKEQ. V was clipped by 0 bases and J by 1 base; unmatched bases: 4. The length of the CDR3 is 16 residues. The CDR3 DNA sequence: TGTGCCAGCAGCCAAGATTTGGCGGGAGGCACAGATACGCAGTATTTT. Translated, it gives CASSQDLAGGTDTQYF.

Comment on this clonotype: A read error is possible here, since a much larger clone lies one base away. This sequence joins TRBV7-3 and TRBJ2-3; perhaps TRBD2 as D (5 bases). Trimming took 7 bases from V and 2 from J, leaving 16 bases between them. The CDR3 spans 15 residues. CDR1 and CDR2 from the germline V gene are SGHTA and FQGTGA. This chain's CDR3 is CASNTQPGNTDTQYF. The CDR3 DNA sequence: TGTGCCAGCAACACCCAACCGGGGAACACAGATACGCAGTATTTT. Full variable domain (rest looked up from reference TRBV7-3 and TRBJ2-3): GAGVSQTPSNKVTEKGKYVELRCDPISGHTALYWYRQSLGQGPEFLIYFQGTGAADDSGLPNDRFFAVRPEGSVSTLKIQRTERGDSAVYLCASNTQPGNTDTQYFGPGTRLTVL.

The chain joins TRBV19 to TRBJ2-7, with D possibly being TRBD1 (5 bases). The CDR3 sequence is 14 residues long. Germline assignment: CDR1 LNHDA and CDR2 SQIVND (reference sequence). V lost 4 bases and J 5 bases, leaving 15 bases between the germline ends. The CDR3 nucleotides are TGTGCCAGTAGTAGCTCGAGCAGGGCCCACGAGCAGTACTTC. This encodes CASSSSSRAHEQYF. Full variable domain (remainder filled in from reference TRBV19 and TRBJ2-7): DGGITQSPKYLFRKEGQNVTLSCEQNLNHDAMYWYRQDPGQGLRLIYYSQIVNDFQKGDIAEGYSVSREKKESFPLTVTSAQKNPTAFYLCASSSSSRAHEQYFGPGTRLTVT.

Many counts were recorded for this clonotype. This chain links TRBV28 with TRBJ1-5; D not resolved. The V end was cut by 6 bases, the J end by 2 bases, with 8 bases between. The CDR3 sequence is 13 residues long. CDR1 is MDHEN, CDR2 SYDVKM, per germline. The CDR3 loop reads CASSSAGNQPQHF. In DNA form, the CDR3 reads TGTGCCAGCAGCTCCGCAGGCAATCAGCCCCAGCATTTT.

The chain is built from TRBV7-2 and TRBJ1-2; 7 nucleotides line up with TRBD1. After removal of 5 bases from V and 4 bases from J, the junction contained 10 bases not matched to a gene. This CDR3 is 15 amino acids long. Germline V CDR1 and CDR2: SGHTA, FQGNSA. The CDR3 here is CASSQRQGRVYGYTF. The CDR3 DNA reads TGTGCCAGCAGCCAACGACAGGGTCGGGTCTATGGCTACACCTTC.

This sequence joins TRBV4-3 and TRBJ2-2; D gene unclear. The germline V and J ends were trimmed by 8 bases and 1 base, with 11 bases remaining between them. The CDR3 is 14 residues long. From germline, CDR1 is LGHNA and CDR2 YSLEER. The CDR3 DNA is TGCGCCAGCCGTTGGACGGTGAACACCGGGGAGCTGTTTTTT. This codes for CASRWTVNTGELFF.